These T cell receptor beta chains were read from a single sample in a study of post-analysis software for immune sequencing data. One entry per CDR3 protein results from TCRdb running MiXCR on the PCR reads. The table records about 540,000 distinct CDR3 sequences, approximately 34% of them present only once. Sequencing used blood. Source of these receptors: a girl aged 2-17 years with multiple sclerosis. The CDR3 runs from the conserved cysteine through the conserved F or W. D genes are given only for firm matches.

v_call d_call cdr3_aa
TRBV2 - CASSDQGFGETQYF
TRBV20-1 TRBD1 CSAEGQSDTQYF
TRBV10-2 - CASRNILLPYEQYF
TRBV3-1 TRBD1 CASSLPGGRRFF
TRBV6-5 - CASSYWESGANVLTF
TRBV7-9 - CASSLAYNGELFF
TRBV20-1 - CSAREGWDTEAFF
TRBV6-1 - CASSRTVGAGLPTDTQYF
TRBV11-2 - CASSALGGNTIYF
TRBV9 - CASSLTTGMNTEAFF
TRBV6-5 TRBD2 CASSPLAGGLKGQEQFF
TRBV29-1 TRBD2 CSGVAGRYQETQYF
TRBV29-1 - CSGLGDTDTQYF
TRBV10-3 TRBD1 CAIRAGTGGDYGYTF
TRBV4-2 - CASSQVGDPQETQYF
TRBV3-1 - CASSPRPHQPQHF
TRBV7-9 TRBD1 CASSLPDRAYEQYF
TRBV5-5 TRBD2 CASSGYSGASAYEQYF
TRBV28 TRBD1 CASISPGTGNTEAFF
TRBV6-1 - CASSEDWGETQYF
TRBV7-9 - CASSLAGGRTDKAFF
TRBV11-2 - CASSFDSRQETQYF
TRBV3-1 - CASSPNRGSEAFF
TRBV3-1 TRBD1 CASSQEGQVEKHFNEQFF
TRBV2 - CASRVDSGELFF
TRBV7-2 TRBD2 CASSLAGTRGPNEQFF
TRBV7-3 - CASSPLGGRADTQYF
TRBV20-1 - CSAEGHPYEQYF
TRBV27 TRBD2 CASRERGTYNEQFF
TRBV20-1 TRBD1 CSARAGTGMNTEAFF
TRBV7-9 - CASSLRDQPQHF
TRBV4-1 TRBD2 CASSQDGLAGAVEVDEQYF
TRBV18 - CASSPQDSTYEQYF
TRBV5-1 - CASSEEGLPGYGYTF
TRBV5-5 - CASSLVPGSDEQFF
TRBV20-1 - CSATAGTNGSPLHF
TRBV28 - CASSSTPSNQPQHF
TRBV15 TRBD1 CATSPGGDTDTQYF
TRBV5-1 - CASSLGVPSVYEQYF
TRBV29-1 - CSALWAHQQETQYF
TRBV9 TRBD1 CASSPPRSTGKDNEQFF
TRBV6-2/TRBV6-3 - CASRHGLTIEQYF
TRBV7-2 - CASSLGSGSGELFF